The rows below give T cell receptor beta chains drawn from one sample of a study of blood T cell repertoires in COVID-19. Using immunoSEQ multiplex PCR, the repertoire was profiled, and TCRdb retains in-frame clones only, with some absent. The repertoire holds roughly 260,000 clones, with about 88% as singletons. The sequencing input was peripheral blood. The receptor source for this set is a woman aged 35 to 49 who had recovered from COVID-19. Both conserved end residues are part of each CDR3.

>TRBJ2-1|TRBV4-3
CASSQAGVFNEQFF
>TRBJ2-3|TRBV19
CASSIADTQYF
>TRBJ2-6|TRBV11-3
CASSIKRQGSGANVLTF
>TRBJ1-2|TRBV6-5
CASSYSTGDGYTF
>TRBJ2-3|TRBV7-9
CASSYRENTQYF
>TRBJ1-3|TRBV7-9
CASSVRQGGRNTIYF
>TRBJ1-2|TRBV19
CASSPTGLYLGRNF
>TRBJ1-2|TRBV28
CASSFESRTGGAGGYTF
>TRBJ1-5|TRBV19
CASSPRTGYSNQPQHF
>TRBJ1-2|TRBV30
CAWRAWETYGYTF
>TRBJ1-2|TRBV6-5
CASSSPKWYGYTF
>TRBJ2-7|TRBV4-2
CASSQDLDRAYEQYF
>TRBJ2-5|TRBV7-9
CASSFNPDYQETQYF
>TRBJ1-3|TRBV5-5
CASSLGPGQGNTIYF
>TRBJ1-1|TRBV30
CAWSVLVNTEAFF
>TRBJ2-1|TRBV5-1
CASSVTGTSYNEQFF
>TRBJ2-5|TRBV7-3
CASSLTGEETQYF
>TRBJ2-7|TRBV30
CAWSQGGYEQYF
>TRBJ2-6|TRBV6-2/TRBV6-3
CASSSQGIISGANVLTF
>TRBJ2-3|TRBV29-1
CSVVYGGELSTDTQYF
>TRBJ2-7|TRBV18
CASSANRGVSYEQYF
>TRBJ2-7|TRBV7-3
CASSSTGDSYEQYF
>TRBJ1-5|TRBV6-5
CASSQDRGTQPQHF
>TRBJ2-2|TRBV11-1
CASSSGGTRNYGELFF
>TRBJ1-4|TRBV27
CASGQANEKLFF
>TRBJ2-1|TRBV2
CASTSGGSYNEQFF
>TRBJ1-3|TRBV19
CASSINILAGNTIYF
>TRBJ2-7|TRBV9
CASSVVAAAQTYEQYF
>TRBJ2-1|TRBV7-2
CASTLSPGVGGDEQFF
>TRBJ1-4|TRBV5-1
CASSLGHGNEKLFF
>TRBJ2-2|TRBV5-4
CASSRQTSGGVGLFF
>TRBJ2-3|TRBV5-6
CASSLVAGGTDTQYF
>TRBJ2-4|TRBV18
CASSADSGLNIQYF
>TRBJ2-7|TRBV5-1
CASSKNRGNSYEQYF
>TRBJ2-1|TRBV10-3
CAISDRGGLPYEQFF
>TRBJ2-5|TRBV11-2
CASSITSGGAFVETQYF
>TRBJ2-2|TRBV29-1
CSVTGLTGELFF
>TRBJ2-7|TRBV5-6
CASKEVYSYEQYF
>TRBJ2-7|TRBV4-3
CASSQRAMTYEQYF
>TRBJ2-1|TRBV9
CASSVGPSSYNEQFF
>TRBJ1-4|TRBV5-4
CASSLGLGGQNEKLFF
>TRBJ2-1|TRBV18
CASPRQGRDNEQFF
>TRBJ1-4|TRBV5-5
CASSLRQINEKLFF
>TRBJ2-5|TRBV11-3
CASSPSPLQGTQETQYF
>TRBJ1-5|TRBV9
CASSVDSHNQPQHF
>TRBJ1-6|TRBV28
CASVATSNSPLHF
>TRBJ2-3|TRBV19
CASSNRQGRATDTQYF
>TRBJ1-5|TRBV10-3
CAISGQGTYSNQPQHF
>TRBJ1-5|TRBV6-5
CASRPGDRVGQPQHF
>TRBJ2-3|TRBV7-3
CASSLDGTGVTDTQYF
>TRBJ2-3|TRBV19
CASSISGGAGTDTQYF
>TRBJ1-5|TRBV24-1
CATSDRHRGAAQPQHF